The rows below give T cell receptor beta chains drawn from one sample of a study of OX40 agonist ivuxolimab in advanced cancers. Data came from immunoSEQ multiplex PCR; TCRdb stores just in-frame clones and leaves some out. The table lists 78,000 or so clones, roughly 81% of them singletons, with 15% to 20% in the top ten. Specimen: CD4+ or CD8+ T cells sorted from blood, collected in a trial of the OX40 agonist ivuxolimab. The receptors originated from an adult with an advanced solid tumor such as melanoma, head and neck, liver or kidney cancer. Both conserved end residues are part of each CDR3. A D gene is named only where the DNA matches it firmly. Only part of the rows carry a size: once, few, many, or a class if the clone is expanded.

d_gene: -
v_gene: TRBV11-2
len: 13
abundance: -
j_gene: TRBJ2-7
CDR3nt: TGTGCCAGCAGCTTAGGGGGGAACTACGAGCAGTACTTC
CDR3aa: CASSLGGNYEQYF

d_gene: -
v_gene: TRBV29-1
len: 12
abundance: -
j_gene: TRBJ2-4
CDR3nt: TGCAGCGTTGGGCCCCGTACAAACATTCAGTACTTC
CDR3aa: CSVGPRTNIQYF

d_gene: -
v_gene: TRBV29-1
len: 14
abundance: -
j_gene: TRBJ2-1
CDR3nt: TGCAGCGTTACTAGCTGGAGCACCTACAATGAGCAGTTCTTC
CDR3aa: CSVTSWSTYNEQFF

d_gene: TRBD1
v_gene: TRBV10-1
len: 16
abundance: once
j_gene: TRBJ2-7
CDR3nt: TGCGCCAGCACCATGAAAACCGGGACAGGGGCCTACGAGCAGTACTTC
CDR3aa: CASTMKTGTGAYEQYF

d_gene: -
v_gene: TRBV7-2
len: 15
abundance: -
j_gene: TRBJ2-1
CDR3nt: TGTGCCAGCAGCTCCCAGACAGGCACCTACAATGAGCAGTTCTTC
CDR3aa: CASSSQTGTYNEQFF

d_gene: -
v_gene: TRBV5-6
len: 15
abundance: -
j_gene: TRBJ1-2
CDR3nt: TGTGCCAGCAGCTTGGCACCCGGGACTGACTATGGCTACACCTTC
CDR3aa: CASSLAPGTDYGYTF

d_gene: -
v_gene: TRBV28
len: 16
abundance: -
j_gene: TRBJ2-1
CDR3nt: TGTGCCAGCGCCCCGATGCTTAGCAACTCCTACAATGAGCAGTTCTTC
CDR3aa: CASAPMLSNSYNEQFF

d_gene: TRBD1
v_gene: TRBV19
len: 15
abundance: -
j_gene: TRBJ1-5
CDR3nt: TGTGCCAGTAGGCTACAGGGGGGTGGCAATCAGCCCCAGCATTTT
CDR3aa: CASRLQGGGNQPQHF

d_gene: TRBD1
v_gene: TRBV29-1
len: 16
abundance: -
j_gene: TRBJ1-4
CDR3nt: TGCAGCGTTACAGGACAGGAGAAGCCTCTTAATGAAAAACTGTTTTTT
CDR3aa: CSVTGQEKPLNEKLFF

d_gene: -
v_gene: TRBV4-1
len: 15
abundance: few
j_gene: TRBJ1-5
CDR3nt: TGCGCCAGCAGCCAGGGTCAAGGGGAGAATCAGCCCCAGCATTTT
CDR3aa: CASSQGQGENQPQHF

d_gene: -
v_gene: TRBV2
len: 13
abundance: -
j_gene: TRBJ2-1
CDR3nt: TGTGCCAGCAGGGTAGGGCTCTCCCATGAGCAGTTCTTC
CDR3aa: CASRVGLSHEQFF

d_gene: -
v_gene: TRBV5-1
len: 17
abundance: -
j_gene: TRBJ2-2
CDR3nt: TGCGCCAGCAGCTTGGCCTATGGCGGGACGAACACCGGGGAGCTGTTTTTT
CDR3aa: CASSLAYGGTNTGELFF

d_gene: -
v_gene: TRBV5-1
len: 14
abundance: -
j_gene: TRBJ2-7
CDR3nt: TGCGCCAGCAGCTTGGTTCACGGTACCTACGAGCAGTACTTC
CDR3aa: CASSLVHGTYEQYF

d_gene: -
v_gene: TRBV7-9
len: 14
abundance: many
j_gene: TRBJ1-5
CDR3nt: TGTGCCAGCAGCTACGACAGTTTCAATCAGCCCCAGCATTTT
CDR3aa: CASSYDSFNQPQHF

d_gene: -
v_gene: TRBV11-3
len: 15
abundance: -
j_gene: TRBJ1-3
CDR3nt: TGTGCCAGCAGCTTAGGACCGCACTCTGGAAACACCATATATTTT
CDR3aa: CASSLGPHSGNTIYF

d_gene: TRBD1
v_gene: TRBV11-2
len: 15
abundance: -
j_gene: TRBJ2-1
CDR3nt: TGTGCCAGCAGCATCGACAGGGACGGCTACAATGAGCAGTTCTTC
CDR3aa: CASSIDRDGYNEQFF

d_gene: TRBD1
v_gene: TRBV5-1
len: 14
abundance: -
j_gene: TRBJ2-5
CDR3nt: TGCGCCAGCAAAGCTGGGACAGGGGCGGAGACCCAGTACTTC
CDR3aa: CASKAGTGAETQYF

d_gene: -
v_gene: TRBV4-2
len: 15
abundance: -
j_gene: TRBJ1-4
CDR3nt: TGTGCCAGCAGCCCAGCGGGGGTTGGAGGGGAAAAACTGTTTTTT
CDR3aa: CASSPAGVGGEKLFF

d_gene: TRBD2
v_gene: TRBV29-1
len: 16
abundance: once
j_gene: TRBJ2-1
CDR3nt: TGCAGCGTTGAAGGGTCCGGGCTAGCGGGAGTGGGTGAGCAGTTCTTC
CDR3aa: CSVEGSGLAGVGEQFF

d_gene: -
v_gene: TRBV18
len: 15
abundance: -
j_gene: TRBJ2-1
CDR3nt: TGTGCCAGCTCACGGGGACGGAGCTCCTACAATGAGCAGTTCTTC
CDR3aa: CASSRGRSSYNEQFF

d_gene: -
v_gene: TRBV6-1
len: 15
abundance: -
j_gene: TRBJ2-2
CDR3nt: TGTGCCAGCAGTAGAACGCAGGCTCTCACCGGGGAGCTGTTTTTT
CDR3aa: CASSRTQALTGELFF

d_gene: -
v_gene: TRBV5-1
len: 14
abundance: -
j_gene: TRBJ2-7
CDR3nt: TGCGCCAGCAGCTTGAACAGGGTCTACTACGAGCAGTACTTC
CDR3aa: CASSLNRVYYEQYF

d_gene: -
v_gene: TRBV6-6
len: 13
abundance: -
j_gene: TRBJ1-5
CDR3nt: TGTGCCAGCAGCTACGGACGGGATCAGCCCCAGCATTTT
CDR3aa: CASSYGRDQPQHF